These T cell receptor beta chains were read from a single sample in a study of cytomegalovirus exposure and HLA in healthy donors. Measured with immunoSEQ multiplex PCR; TCRdb has only the in-frame clones, and not every one. The table has approximately 100,000 clones, more than 65% seen once; the top ten hold approximately 4.8%. Material: PBMCs. The origin of the receptors is a woman under 30 in good health and CMV-seropositive. Both conserved end residues are trimmed from each CDR3. Clone size is shown for a subset of rows, as once, few, many or a class of expanded clone.

>TRBV7-9|.
ASSLGNNYGYT
>TRBV2|.
ASSATSGANVLT
>TRBV29-1|.
SAAPSGTRDNEQF
>TRBV4-3|.
ASSQDRGGGGETQY
>TRBV5-5|.
ASSLQTSYNEQF
>TRBV7-2|.
ASSRSIEQY
>TRBV6-6|.
ASSLPGQGREKLF
>TRBV28|.
ASSFRNEQY
>TRBV6-4|.
ASSDRVRTGITGELF
>TRBV11-3|.
ASSLDPRGDTDTQY
>TRBV5-6|.
ASSVGLAEKY
>TRBV30|.
AWSRREGETQY
>TRBV2|.
ASSKRTPRVGEAF
>TRBV28|.
ASLYSGARDEQF
>TRBV18|.
ASSMPGKTEQF
>TRBV10-3|.
AISGGGRTEAF
>TRBV7-9|.
SSSFGSQPQH
>TRBV27|few
ASSLSSGTPRQEQY
>TRBV19|once
ASSPGTRVSVDTQY
>TRBV6-4|.
ASSPTSGRVTDTQY
>TRBV5-4|.
ASSRRGLAEETQY
>TRBV5-1|.
ASRVSEAQETQY
>TRBV4-1|few
ASSQDHGTGGYLGEQY
>TRBV9|.
ASSVGSGRGGQY
>TRBV27|.
ASSLPPWTSGSSTDTQY
>TRBV10-3|.
AISESNERGNTQY
>TRBV29-1|.
SVRGSDYEQY
>TRBV12-1|once
ASSILGRQCYGYT
>TRBV21-1|.
ASSNRLGSGRSDTQY
>TRBV5-1|.
ASSISFFSGSGTDTQY
>TRBV6-5|.
ASSYPSLEGNTEAF
>TRBV7-8|once
ASSPRRGRTTEAF